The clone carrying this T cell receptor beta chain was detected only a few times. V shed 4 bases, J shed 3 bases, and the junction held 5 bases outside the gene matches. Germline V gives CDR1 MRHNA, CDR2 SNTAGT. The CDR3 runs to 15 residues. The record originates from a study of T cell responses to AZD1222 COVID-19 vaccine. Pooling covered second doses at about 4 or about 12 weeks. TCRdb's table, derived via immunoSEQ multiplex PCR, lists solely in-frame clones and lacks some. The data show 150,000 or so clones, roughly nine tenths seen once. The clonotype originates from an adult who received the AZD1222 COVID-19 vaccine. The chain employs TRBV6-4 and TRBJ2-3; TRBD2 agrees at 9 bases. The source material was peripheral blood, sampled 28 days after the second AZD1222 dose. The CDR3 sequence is CASSGVAGATDTQYF. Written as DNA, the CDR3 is TGTGCCAGCAGTGGGGTAGCGGGAGCTACAGATACGCAGTATTTT.